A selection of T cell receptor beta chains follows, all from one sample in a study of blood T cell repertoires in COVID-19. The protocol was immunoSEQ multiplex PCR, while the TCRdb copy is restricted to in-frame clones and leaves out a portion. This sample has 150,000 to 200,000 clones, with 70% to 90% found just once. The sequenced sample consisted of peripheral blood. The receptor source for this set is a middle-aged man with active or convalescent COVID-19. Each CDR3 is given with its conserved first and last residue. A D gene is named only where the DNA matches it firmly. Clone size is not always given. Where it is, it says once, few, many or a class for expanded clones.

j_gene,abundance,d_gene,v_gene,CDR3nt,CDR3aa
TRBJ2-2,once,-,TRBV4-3,TGCGCCAGCAGCCAAGGGCTTATGCGACAGGCGAACACCGGGGAGCTGTTTTTT,CASSQGLMRQANTGELFF
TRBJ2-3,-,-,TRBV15,TGTGCCACCAGCAATGTAAACACAGATACGCAGTATTTT,CATSNVNTDTQYF
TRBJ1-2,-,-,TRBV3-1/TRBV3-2,TGTGCCAGCAGCCAAGCCAGGATTAGCTACACCTTC,CASSQARISYTF
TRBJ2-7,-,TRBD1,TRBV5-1,TGCGCCAGCAGCGCCGGGACAGGGAGTTACAGTAGTCACGAGCAGTACTTC,CASSAGTGSYSSHEQYF
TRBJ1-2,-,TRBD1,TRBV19,TGTGCCAGTAGTACGACGGGACAGCGAAACTATGGCTACACCTTC,CASSTTGQRNYGYTF
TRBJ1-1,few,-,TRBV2,TGTGCCAGCAGTATGACAGGTGGCTTTGAAGCTTTCTTT,CASSMTGGFEAFF
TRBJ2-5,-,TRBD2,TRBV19,TGTGCCAGTAGTATGACTAGCGGCAACCAAGAGACCCAGTACTTC,CASSMTSGNQETQYF
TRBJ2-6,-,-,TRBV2,TGTGCCAGCAGTGAAACAGGCTCTGGGGCCAACGTCCTGACTTTC,CASSETGSGANVLTF
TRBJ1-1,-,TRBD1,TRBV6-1,TGTGCCAGCAGTGAAGCGGGGACAGGCTTGAACACTGAAGCTTTCTTT,CASSEAGTGLNTEAFF
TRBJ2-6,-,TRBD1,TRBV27,TGTGCCAGCAGGCGGGGGACAGGGGGCTCTGGGGCCAACGTCCTGACTTTC,CASRRGTGGSGANVLTF
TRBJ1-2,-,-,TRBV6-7,TGTGCCAGCAGCCTTATCCCCTCGAGAGACTATGGCTACACCTTC,CASSLIPSRDYGYTF
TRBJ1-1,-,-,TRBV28,TGTGCCAGCAGTTTATTGGATTTGGAGACTGAAGCTTTCTTT,CASSLLDLETEAFF
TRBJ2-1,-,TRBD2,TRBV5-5,TGTGCCAGCAGCTTTCTCTCCCTAGCGGGGGCCAATGAGCAGTTCTTC,CASSFLSLAGANEQFF
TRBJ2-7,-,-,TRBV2,TGTGCCAGCAGTGGAACAGGGAACCGATTGTACGAGCAGTACTTC,CASSGTGNRLYEQYF
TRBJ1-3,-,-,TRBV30,TGTGCCTGGAGTGTAAAAACAGGGCAAGGAAACACCATATATTTT,CAWSVKTGQGNTIYF
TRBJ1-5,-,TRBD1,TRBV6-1,TGTGCCAGCAGTTTAAGACAGGGGAATCAGCCCCAGCATTTT,CASSLRQGNQPQHF
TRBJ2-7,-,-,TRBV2,TGTGCCAGCAGTGAAGCGCTTCGGGGTGGCCGATTAGTCTACGAGCAGTACTTC,CASSEALRGGRLVYEQYF
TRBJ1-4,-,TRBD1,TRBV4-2,TGTGCCAGCAGCCCACAAACAGGGGGGGAAAAACTGTTTTTT,CASSPQTGGEKLFF
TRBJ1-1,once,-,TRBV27,TGTGCCAGCAGTTTTTTAAGCGGAACAGGGTCTGAAGCTTTCTTT,CASSFLSGTGSEAFF
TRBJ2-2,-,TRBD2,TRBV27,TGTGCCAGCAGTTTAGGACTAGCTATAAACACCGGGGAGCTGTTTTTT,CASSLGLAINTGELFF
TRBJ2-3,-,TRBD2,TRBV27,TGTGCCAGCAGTTTGAGTGGGAGGGTGAGCACAGATACGCAGTATTTT,CASSLSGRVSTDTQYF
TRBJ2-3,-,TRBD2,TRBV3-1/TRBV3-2,TGTGCCAGCAGTCGGACTAGCGGGGGAGGCACAGATACGCAGTATTTT,CASSRTSGGGTDTQYF
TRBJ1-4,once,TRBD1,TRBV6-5,TGTGCCAGTTCGACAGGGACGAATGAAAAACTGTTTTTT,CASSTGTNEKLFF
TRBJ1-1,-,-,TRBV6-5,TGTGCCAGCAGCCAATTTGGGCATCCAAACACTGAAGCTTTCTTT,CASSQFGHPNTEAFF
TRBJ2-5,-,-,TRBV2,TGTGCCAGCAGTGACAGGGGTCAGGAGACCCAGTACTTC,CASSDRGQETQYF
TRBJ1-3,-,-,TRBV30,TGTGCCTGGAGTGTACGGGGACCGACTAGGAGCTCTGGAAACACCATATATTTT,CAWSVRGPTRSSGNTIYF
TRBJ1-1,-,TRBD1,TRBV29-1,TGCAGCGTTGTTGTTCCCCAGGGGGCATTGAACACTGAAGCTTTCTTT,CSVVVPQGALNTEAFF
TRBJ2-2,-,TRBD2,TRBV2,TGTGCCAGCGTGGGGATAGCGGGGGGTAACACCGGGGAGCTGTTTTTT,CASVGIAGGNTGELFF
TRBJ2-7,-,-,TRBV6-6,TGTGCCAGCAGCATGGGGCCGCGCTACGAGCAGTACTTC,CASSMGPRYEQYF
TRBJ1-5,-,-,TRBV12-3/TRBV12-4,TGTGCCAGCTCTGGGGGCCAGGATCGGCCCCAGCATTTT,CASSGGQDRPQHF
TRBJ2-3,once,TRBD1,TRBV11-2,TGTGCCAGCAGCTTAAATGGCAGGGGGTTCACAGATACGCAGTATTTT,CASSLNGRGFTDTQYF
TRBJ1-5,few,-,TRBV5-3,TGTGCCAGAAGCTGCGCGATCGATAGCAATCAGCCCCAGCATTTT,CARSCAIDSNQPQHF
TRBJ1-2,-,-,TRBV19,TGTGCCAGTAGCACCAGGGGTAATGGCTACACCTTC,CASSTRGNGYTF
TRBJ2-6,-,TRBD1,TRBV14,TGTGCCAGCAGCCGGACAGGGGGTCTGTCTGGGGCCAACGTCCTGACTTTC,CASSRTGGLSGANVLTF
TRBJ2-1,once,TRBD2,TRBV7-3,TGTGCCAGCAGCTTAACGTTTCCTAGCGGACTAAATGAGCAGTTCTTC,CASSLTFPSGLNEQFF
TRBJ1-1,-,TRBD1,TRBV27,TGTGCCAGCTCCAGGGGGACGAACACTGAAGCTTTCTTT,CASSRGTNTEAFF
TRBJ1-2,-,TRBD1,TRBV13,TGTGCCAGCAGCTTGACAGGGGACTATGGCTACACCTTC,CASSLTGDYGYTF